Listed below are T cell receptor beta chains from one sample, sequenced in a study of blood T cell repertoires in COVID-19. Here immunoSEQ multiplex PCR was the method, and the copy in TCRdb shows in-frame clones only, minus some. The sample gives approximately 290,000 clones, roughly 87% of which show up once; approximately 2% is in the top ten. Input material: peripheral blood. The receptors here all came from a man aged 18 to 30 with active or convalescent COVID-19. Each CDR3 is given with its conserved first and last residue. Fields, in order: J gene, D gene, V gene, clone size, CDR3 protein, CDR3 DNA. A D gene is named only where the DNA matches it firmly. Part of the rows lack a size; the others show once, few, many or a class for expanded clones.

TRBJ1-3,TRBD1,TRBV7-6,few,CASSPRGFGNTIYF,TGTGCCAGCAGTCCCAGGGGGTTCGGAAACACCATATATTTT
TRBJ2-3,NA,TRBV3-1/TRBV3-2,once,CASTGTESGGPPGIDTQYF,TGTGCCAGCACCGGGACAGAAAGCGGGGGACCACCGGGGATAGATACGCAGTATTTT
TRBJ2-7,TRBD2,TRBV6-1,NA,CASSEGVSSGHISYEQYF,TGTGCCAGCAGTGAAGGGGTGTCTAGCGGACATATCTCCTACGAGCAGTACTTC
TRBJ2-5,TRBD1,TRBV3-1/TRBV3-2,NA,CASSPGTGNMWETQYF,TGTGCCAGCAGCCCAGGGACAGGGAATATGTGGGAGACCCAGTACTTC
TRBJ1-5,TRBD1,TRBV28,NA,CASSLRGLGLGQPQHF,TGTGCCAGCAGCCTCAGGGGGCTGGGGTTAGGTCAGCCCCAGCATTTT
TRBJ2-3,NA,TRBV5-1,few,CASLADYTDTQYF,TGCGCCAGCCTGGCGGACTACACAGATACGCAGTATTTT
TRBJ1-2,NA,TRBV27,NA,CASSLNRLRAGYTF,TGTGCCAGCAGTTTAAATCGTTTGAGGGCTGGCTACACCTTC
TRBJ1-1,NA,TRBV7-9,NA,CASSLTRDQAFF,TGTGCCAGCAGCTTAACCCGGGATCAAGCTTTCTTT
TRBJ2-5,NA,TRBV6-2/TRBV6-3,few,CASSRVVETQYF,TGTGCCAGCAGTAGAGTTGTGGAGACCCAGTACTTC
TRBJ2-5,TRBD1,TRBV18,NA,CASSAPGQGKETQYF,TGTGCCAGCTCAGCACCGGGACAGGGGAAGGAGACCCAGTACTTC
TRBJ1-2,TRBD1,TRBV7-9,once,CASSLDRGQLDYTF,TGTGCCAGCAGCTTAGACAGGGGCCAACTAGACTACACCTTC
TRBJ1-1,NA,TRBV5-1,NA,CASSGGTGNTEAFF,TGCGCCAGCAGCGGCGGGACCGGGAACACTGAAGCTTTCTTT
TRBJ1-5,NA,TRBV24-1,NA,CATSDFGPRGRARQPQHF,TGTGCCACCAGTGATTTCGGTCCGCGGGGCAGGGCGCGTCAGCCCCAGCATTTT
TRBJ1-4,NA,TRBV11-3,NA,CASSLRGEKLFF,TGTGCCAGCAGCTTAAGGGGTGAAAAACTGTTTTTT
TRBJ2-3,TRBD2,TRBV18,NA,CASSPRGAGDTQYF,TGTGCCAGCTCACCGCGGGGGGCAGGGGATACGCAGTATTTT